This is a list of T cell receptor beta chains from one sample in a study of T cell changes during pregnancy in multiple sclerosis. Generated by immunoSEQ multiplex PCR, the TCRdb table keeps only in-frame clones and is missing some. The sample includes some 75,000 clones, roughly 95% of them seen just once. Sequencing was performed on peripheral blood, taken in the second trimester of pregnancy. These receptors originate from a female donor with multiple sclerosis, enrolled in a pregnancy study. CDR3s include the opening cysteine and the closing phenylalanine or tryptophan.

v_gene | CDR3aa
TRBV9 | CASSVGPRGSYNEQFF
TRBV29-1 | CSVGSLAGGKGTKNIQYF
TRBV7-9 | CASSLGQGNTEAFF
TRBV7-3 | CASSPPWTGGDYGYTF
TRBV6-1 | CASSAGGNVEQYF
TRBV7-2 | CASSLEQGIRNTQYF
TRBV18 | CASSPPRPGPYEQYF
TRBV10-3 | CAMGSGVSATNEKLFF
TRBV9 | CASSEQGDYGYTF
TRBV19 | CASSMGRDSNYGYTF
TRBV4-2 | CASSQGIGQTNQPQHF
TRBV28 | CASSRGSSYNEQFF
TRBV5-1 | CASSLVRLAGLTSTGELFF
TRBV19 | CATRKDKGGNYEQYF
TRBV15 | CATSRDRQGGYGYTF
TRBV27 | CASSYGLAGFVETQYF